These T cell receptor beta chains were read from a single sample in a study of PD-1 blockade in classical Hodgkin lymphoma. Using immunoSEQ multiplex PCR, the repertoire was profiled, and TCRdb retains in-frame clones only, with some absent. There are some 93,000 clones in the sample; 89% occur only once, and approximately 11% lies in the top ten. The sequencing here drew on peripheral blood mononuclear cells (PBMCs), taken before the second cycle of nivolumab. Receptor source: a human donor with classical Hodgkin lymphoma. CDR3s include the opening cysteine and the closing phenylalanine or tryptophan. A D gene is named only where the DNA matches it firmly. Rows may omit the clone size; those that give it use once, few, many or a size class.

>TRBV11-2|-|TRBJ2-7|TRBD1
CASSYGTGTYEQYF
TGTGCCAGCAGCTACGGGACAGGTACCTACGAGCAGTACTTC
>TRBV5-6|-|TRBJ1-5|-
CASSLGRWSNQPQHF
TGTGCCAGCAGCTTGGGCAGATGGAGCAATCAGCCCCAGCATTTT
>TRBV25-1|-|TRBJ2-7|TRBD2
CASSKKRGGASDEQYF
TGTGCCAGCAGTAAAAAACGCGGGGGGGCATCGGACGAGCAGTACTTC
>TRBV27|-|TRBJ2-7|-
CASSLSVRGLFYEQYF
TGTGCCAGCAGTTTATCCGTCCGGGGCCTATTCTACGAGCAGTACTTC
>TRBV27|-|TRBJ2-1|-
CASGQMYYNEQFF
TGTGCCAGCGGCCAGATGTACTACAATGAGCAGTTCTTC
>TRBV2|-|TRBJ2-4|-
CASSGVFSKNIQYF
TGTGCCAGCAGTGGGGTTTTCTCCAAAAACATTCAGTACTTC
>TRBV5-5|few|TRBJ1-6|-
CASSFGPATTSPLHF
TGTGCCAGCAGCTTCGGGCCAGCCACCACTTCACCCCTCCACTTT
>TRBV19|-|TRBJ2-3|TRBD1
CASSTYSDRGPTDTQYF
TGTGCCAGTAGTACCTATTCGGACAGGGGCCCCACAGATACGCAGTATTTT
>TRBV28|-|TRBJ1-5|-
CASARGSSNQPQHF
TGTGCCAGCGCCAGAGGCAGTAGCAATCAGCCCCAGCATTTT
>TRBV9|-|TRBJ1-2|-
CASSKDISNYGYTF
TGTGCCAGCAGCAAGGACATATCCAACTATGGCTACACCTTC
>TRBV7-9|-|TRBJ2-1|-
CASSHVNGEQFF
TGTGCCAGCAGCCATGTAAACGGGGAGCAGTTCTTC
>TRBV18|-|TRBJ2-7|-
CASSPELTSYEQYF
TGTGCCAGCTCACCAGAGTTAACCTCCTACGAGCAGTACTTC
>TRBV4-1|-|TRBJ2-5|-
CASSPRRGAETQYF
TGCGCCAGCAGCCCCCGTAGGGGAGCGGAGACCCAGTACTTC
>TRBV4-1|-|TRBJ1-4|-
CASSQDLARGGVTNEKLFF
TGCGCCAGCAGCCAAGATCTAGCAAGGGGTGGAGTCACTAATGAAAAACTGTTTTTT
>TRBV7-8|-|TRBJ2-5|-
CASRSLGPQETQYF
TGTGCCAGCAGATCTTTAGGTCCCCAAGAGACCCAGTACTTC
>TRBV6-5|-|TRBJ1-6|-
CASNPGPRNSPLHF
TGTGCCAGCAACCCGGGACCGAGGAATTCACCCCTCCACTTT
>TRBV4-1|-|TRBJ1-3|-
CASSPGLMQVVHSGNTIYF
TGCGCCAGCAGCCCCGGACTCATGCAAGTAGTTCACTCTGGAAACACCATATATTTT
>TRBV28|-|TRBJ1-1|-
CASSLTPGKLLNTEAFF
TGTGCCAGCAGTTTAACTCCAGGCAAGCTCCTGAACACTGAAGCTTTCTTT
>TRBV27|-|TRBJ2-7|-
CASSPTGITYEQYF
TGTGCCAGCAGTCCCACAGGGATTACCTACGAGCAGTACTTC
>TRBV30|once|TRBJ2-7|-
CAWSVWLAARSYEQYF
TGTGCCTGGAGTGTGTGGCTTGCCGCCAGGTCCTACGAGCAGTACTTC
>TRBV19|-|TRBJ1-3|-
CASSIDRDTLSGNTIYF
TGTGCCAGTAGTATAGATCGGGACACACTCTCTGGAAACACCATATATTTT
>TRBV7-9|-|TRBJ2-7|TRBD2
CASSLGLAGGENEQYF
TGTGCCAGCAGCTTGGGACTAGCGGGAGGGGAGAACGAGCAGTACTTC
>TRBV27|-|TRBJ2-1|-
CASSRDPTDPLYNEQFF
TGTGCCAGCAGTCGGGACCCGACAGATCCGCTTTACAATGAGCAGTTCTTC
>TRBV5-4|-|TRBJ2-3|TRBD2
CASSLFSGGLTDTQYF
TGTGCCAGCAGCTTGTTTAGCGGGGGCCTCACAGATACGCAGTATTTT
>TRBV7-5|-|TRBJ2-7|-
CVRRRGSSYEQYF
TGTGTCAGAAGGCGCGGGAGCTCCTACGAGCAGTACTTC
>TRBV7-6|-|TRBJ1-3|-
CASSITGSGNTIYF
TGTGCCAGCAGCATTACAGGGTCTGGAAACACCATATATTTT
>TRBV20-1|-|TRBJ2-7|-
CSGGSSYEQYF
TGCAGTGGGGGCAGTTCCTACGAGCAGTACTTC
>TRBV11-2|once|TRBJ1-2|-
CASSLDAGQLYGYTF
TGTGCCAGCAGCTTAGATGCAGGACAGCTCTATGGCTACACCTTC
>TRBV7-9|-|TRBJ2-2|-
CASSGSGSGELFF
TGTGCCAGCAGCGGCAGCGGATCCGGGGAGCTGTTTTTT
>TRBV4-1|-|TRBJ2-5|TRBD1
CASSQGIPRTGQETQYF
TGCGCCAGCAGCCAAGGTATCCCCCGGACAGGACAAGAGACCCAGTACTTC
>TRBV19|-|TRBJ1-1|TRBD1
CASSRRTGDITNTEAFF
TGTGCCAGTAGCCGACGGACAGGCGACATTACGAACACTGAAGCTTTCTTT
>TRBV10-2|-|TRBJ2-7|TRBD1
CASSEWTGDYEQYF
TGCGCCAGCAGTGAGTGGACAGGGGATTACGAGCAGTACTTC
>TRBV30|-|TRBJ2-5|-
CAWTRTLGEETQYF
TGTGCCTGGACACGGACCCTGGGGGAAGAGACCCAGTACTTC
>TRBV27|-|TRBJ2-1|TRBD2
CASSHGTSNYNEQFF
TGTGCCAGCAGTCACGGGACTAGTAACTACAATGAGCAGTTCTTC
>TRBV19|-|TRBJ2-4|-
CASSRDHKNIQYF
TGTGCCAGTAGTAGGGATCACAAAAACATTCAGTACTTC
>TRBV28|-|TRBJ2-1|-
CASSLAGTYNEQFF
TGTGCCAGCAGTTTAGCGGGGACCTACAATGAGCAGTTCTTC
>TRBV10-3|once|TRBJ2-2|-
CAIGGGPSTGELFF
TGTGCCATCGGAGGGGGGCCGAGTACCGGGGAGCTGTTTTTT
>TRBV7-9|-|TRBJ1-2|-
CASSLDYRPRHNYGYTF
TGTGCCAGCAGCTTAGATTACAGGCCACGCCATAACTATGGCTACACCTTC
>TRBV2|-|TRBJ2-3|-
CASSGHSRTDTQYF
TGTGCCAGCAGTGGTCATAGCCGCACAGATACGCAGTATTTT
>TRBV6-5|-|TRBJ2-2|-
CASSYSRIGELFF
TGTGCCAGCAGTTACTCACGGATCGGGGAGCTGTTTTTT
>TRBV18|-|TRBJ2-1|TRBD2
CASSPGLANEQFF
TGTGCCAGCTCACCGGGACTAGCAAATGAGCAGTTCTTC
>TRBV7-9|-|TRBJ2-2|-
CASVLSNTGELFF
TGTGCCAGCGTCCTATCAAACACCGGGGAGCTGTTTTTT
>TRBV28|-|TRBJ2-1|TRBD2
CASSPNRDYNNEQFF
TGTGCCAGCAGCCCGAACCGGGACTACAACAATGAGCAGTTCTTC
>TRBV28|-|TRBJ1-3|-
CASSERTDSGNTIYF
TGTGCCAGCAGTGAAAGGACAGACTCTGGAAACACCATATATTTT
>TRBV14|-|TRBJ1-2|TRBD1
CASSQVPSGQGYYGYTF
TGTGCCAGCAGCCAAGTCCCATCGGGACAGGGTTACTATGGCTACACCTTC
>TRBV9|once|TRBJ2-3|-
CASSVGSVDGDTQYF
TGTGCCAGCAGCGTAGGGAGCGTGGATGGAGATACGCAGTATTTT
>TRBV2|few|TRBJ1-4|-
CASRRDEKLFF
TGTGCCAGCCGGAGAGATGAAAAACTGTTTTTT
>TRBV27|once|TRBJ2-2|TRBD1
CASSLLGGQVRGAGELFF
TGTGCCAGCAGTTTATTAGGGGGACAGGTCAGGGGCGCCGGGGAGCTGTTTTTT
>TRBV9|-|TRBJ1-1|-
CASSRTTSEAFF
TGTGCCAGCAGCCGAACGACAAGTGAAGCTTTCTTT
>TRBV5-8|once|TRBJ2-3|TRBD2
CASSLVSGGLTDTQYF
TGTGCCAGCAGCTTGGTCAGCGGGGGGCTGACAGATACGCAGTATTTT
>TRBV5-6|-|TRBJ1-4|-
CASSRRGGPNEKLFF
TGTGCCAGCAGCAGGAGGGGGGGTCCTAATGAAAAACTGTTTTTT
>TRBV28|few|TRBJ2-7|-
CASSEGFGYEQYF
TGTGCCAGCAGTGAAGGATTCGGCTACGAGCAGTACTTC